The 13 T cell receptor beta chains below were found in one sample sequenced in a study of cytomegalovirus exposure and HLA in healthy donors. This PCR relied on a set of 60 Vbeta primers and 13 Jbeta primers. Measured with immunoSEQ multiplex PCR; TCRdb has only the in-frame clones, and not every one. The table records more than 130,000 clones, around 77% of them present only once. Sequencing was done on a sample of PBMCs. Receptors originate from a man aged 25 to 40 in good health and CMV-seronegative.

The chain has TRBV28 and TRBJ2-7, with 7 bases fitting TRBD1. The CDR3 is 15 residues long. In germline, CDR1 is MDHEN, CDR2 SYDVKM. V gave up 2 bases and J gave up 0 bases; unmatched junction bases: 4. The CDR3 DNA is TGTGCCAGCAGTTTAACGGCAGGGGGCTCCTACGAGCAGTACTTC. Its protein product is CASSLTAGGSYEQYF.

This chain uses TRBV6-1 with TRBJ2-1, with D perhaps TRBD1 (5 bases). The germline V gene has CDR1 MNHNS and CDR2 SASEGT. Trimming took off 3 bases at V and 0 bases at J, with 12 bases between the two ends. This CDR3 has 16 amino acids. CDR3 sequence reads: CASSELTTGSYNEQFF. CDR3 nucleotides: TGTGCCAGCAGTGAGCTCACTACAGGCTCCTACAATGAGCAGTTCTTC.

This chain joins TRBV5-1 and TRBJ2-2; TRBD1 is a possible D gene (6 bases). With 4 bases removed from V and 6 bases from J, the gap between germline ends came to 19 bases. The CDR3 covers 16 residues. Germline V gene lookup returns CDR1 SGHRS and CDR2 YFSETQ. CDR3 residues: CASSPDRTVKAGELFF. CDR3 DNA: TGCGCCAGCAGCCCTGATCGGACAGTCAAAGCCGGGGAGCTGTTTTTT. The complete variable domain, with remaining parts taken from reference TRBV5-1 and TRBJ2-2, reads KAGVTQTPRYLIKTRGQQVTLSCSPISGHRSVSWYQQTPGQGLQFLFEYFSETQRNKGNFPGRFSGRQFSNSRSEMNVSTLELGDSALYLCASSPDRTVKAGELFFGEGSRLTVL.

The rearrangement uses TRBV2 and TRBJ2-2; TRBD1 is a possible D gene (7 bases). This CDR3 region has 14 residues. Germline values: CDR1 SNHLY, CDR2 FYNNEI. V gave up 8 bases and J gave up 6 bases, with 16 bases separating them. CDR3 sequence reads: CASGWQGEAGELFF. CDR3 coding DNA: TGTGCCAGCGGTTGGCAGGGGGAGGCCGGGGAGCTGTTTTTT.

The V gene is TRBV6-5, the J gene TRBJ2-2; D possibly corresponds to TRBD1 (7 bases). Germline-derived CDR1 and CDR2 are MNHEY and SVGAGI. The CDR3 sequence is 16 residues long. The V end was cut by 7 bases, the J end by 7 bases, with 22 bases between. The CDR3 sequence is CASNYGGGGRIGELFF. The DNA of the CDR3 is TGTGCCAGCAATTATGGAGGGGGCGGAAGGATCGGGGAGCTGTTTTTT.

This clone was detected once. The chain couples TRBV6-5 to TRBJ1-1; tentatively, D is TRBD1 (6 bases). CDR1 and CDR2 from the germline V gene are MNHEY and SVGAGI. V lost 7 bases and J 4 bases, leaving 13 bases between the germline ends. CDR3 length: 13 amino acids. This CDR3 reads CASIKTGSTEAFF. The CDR3 DNA follows: TGTGCCAGCATCAAAACAGGGTCCACTGAAGCTTTCTTT.

V is TRBV5-8 and J is TRBJ1-3; D is undetermined. Trimming stripped 3 bases from V and 5 bases from J, with 6 bases between. The CDR3 extends over 12 amino acids. Germline CDR1 and CDR2: SGHTS and YDEGEE. CDR3 in amino acids: CASSSVRNTIYF. CDR3 sequence (DNA): TGTGCCAGCAGCTCCGTAAGAAACACCATATATTTT.

This rearrangement joins TRBV7-9 to TRBJ2-1, with 15 nucleotides matching TRBD2. Unmatched junction bases numbered 3, after V lost 3 bases and J lost 9 bases. CDR3 size: 15 residues. CDR1 SEHNR and CDR2 FQNEAQ come from the germline V gene (reference sequence). The chain's CDR3 is CASSLGLAGGPEQFF. In nucleotides, the CDR3 is TGTGCCAGCAGCTTGGGACTAGCGGGAGGACCTGAGCAGTTCTTC.

This chain joins TRBV5-6 and TRBJ2-7; 10 bases are a match to TRBD1. This CDR3 contains 14 residues. The V and J ends lost 4 bases and 4 bases, in that order; junction bases with no gene match: 5. Germline V gives CDR1 SGHDT, CDR2 YYEEEE. CDR3 sequence reads: CASSRPGQGYEQYF. The CDR3, as DNA: TGTGCCAGCAGCCGACCGGGACAGGGGTACGAGCAGTACTTC.

The J gene is TRBJ2-6, the V gene TRBV13; D is undetermined. Trimming removed 4 bases at V and 0 bases at J, with 13 bases between. Germline assignment: CDR1 PRHDT and CDR2 FYEKMQ (reference sequence). The CDR3 is 17 amino acids. The CDR3: CASSYNYKNSGANVLTF. The CDR3 DNA reads as TGTGCCAGCAGCTACAACTACAAGAACTCTGGGGCCAACGTCCTGACTTTC.

CDR3 DNA sequence: TGCGCCAGCAGCTTGATGGCCCGGACAGCCCAGTGGGTATACGAGCAGTACTTC. Its translation: CASSLMARTAQWVYEQYF. The chain employs TRBV5-1 and TRBJ2-7, with a weak D call TRBD1 (6 bases). Germline V gene lookup returns CDR1 SGHRS and CDR2 YFSETQ. Trimming removed 1 base at V and 4 bases at J, with 24 bases between. The CDR3 length is 18 residues.

This chain links TRBV19 with TRBJ2-7; 12 nucleotides line up with TRBD1. V was pared by 5 bases and J by 5 bases, with 7 bases of the junction left unmatched. In germline, CDR1 is LNHDA, CDR2 SQIVND (reference sequence). The CDR3 length is 15 residues. CDR3 sequence reads: CASSGGTGGRDEQYF. The CDR3 DNA reads as TGTGCCAGTAGTGGGGGGACAGGGGGCAGGGACGAGCAGTACTTC.

This clone is a singleton in its sample. The chain has TRBV28 and TRBJ2-7, with a weak D call TRBD1 (6 bases). V lost 7 bases, J lost 13 bases, and 20 bases lay in between. Per germline, CDR1 MDHEN and CDR2 SYDVKM. This CDR3 contains 12 residues. In DNA form, the CDR3 reads TGTGCCAGCACCAAACTACGGACAGACCTCTACTTC. Residues: CASTKLRTDLYF.